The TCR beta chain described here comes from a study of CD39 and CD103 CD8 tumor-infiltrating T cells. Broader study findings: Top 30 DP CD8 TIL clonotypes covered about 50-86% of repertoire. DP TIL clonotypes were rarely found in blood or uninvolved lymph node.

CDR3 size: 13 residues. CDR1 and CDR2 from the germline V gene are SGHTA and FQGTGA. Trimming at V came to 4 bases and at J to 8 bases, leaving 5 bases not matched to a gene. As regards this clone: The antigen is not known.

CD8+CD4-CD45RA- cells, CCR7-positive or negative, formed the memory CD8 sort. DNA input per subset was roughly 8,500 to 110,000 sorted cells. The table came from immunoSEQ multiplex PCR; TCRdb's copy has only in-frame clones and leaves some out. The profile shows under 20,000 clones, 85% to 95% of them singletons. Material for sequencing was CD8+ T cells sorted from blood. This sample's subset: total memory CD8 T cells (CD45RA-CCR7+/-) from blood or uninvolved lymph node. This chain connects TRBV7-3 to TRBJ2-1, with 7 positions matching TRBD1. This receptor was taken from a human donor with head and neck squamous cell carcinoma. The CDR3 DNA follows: TGTGCCAGCAGCTCGGGACAGAATTATGAGCAGTTCTTC. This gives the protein CASSSGQNYEQFF. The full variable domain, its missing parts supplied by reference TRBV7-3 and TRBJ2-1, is GAGVSQTPSNKVTEKGKYVELRCDPISGHTALYWYRQSLGQGPEFLIYFQGTGAADDSGLPNDRFFAVRPEGSVSTLKIQRTERGDSAVYLCASSSGQNYEQFFGPGTRLTVL.